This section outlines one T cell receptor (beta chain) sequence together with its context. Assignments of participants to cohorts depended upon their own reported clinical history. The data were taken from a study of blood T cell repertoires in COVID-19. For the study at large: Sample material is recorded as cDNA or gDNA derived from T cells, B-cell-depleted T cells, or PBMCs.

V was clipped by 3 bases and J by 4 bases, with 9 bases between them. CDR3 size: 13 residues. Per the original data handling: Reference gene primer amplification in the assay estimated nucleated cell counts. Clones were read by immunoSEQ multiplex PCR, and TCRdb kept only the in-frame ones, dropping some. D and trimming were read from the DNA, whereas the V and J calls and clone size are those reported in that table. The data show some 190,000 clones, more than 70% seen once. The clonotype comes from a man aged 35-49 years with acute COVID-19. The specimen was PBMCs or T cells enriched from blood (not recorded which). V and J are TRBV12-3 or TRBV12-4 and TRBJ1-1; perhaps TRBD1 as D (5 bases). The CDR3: CASSFRGGTEAFF. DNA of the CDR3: TGTGCCAGCAGTTTTCGGGGGGGCACTGAAGCTTTCTTT.